A selection of T cell receptor beta chains follows, all from one sample in a study of blood T cell repertoires in COVID-19. The protocol was immunoSEQ multiplex PCR, while the TCRdb copy is restricted to in-frame clones and leaves out a portion. Of about 220,000 clones in the sample, around 80% were seen once. The sample taken for sequencing was peripheral blood. The receptors shown here come from a woman aged 70-85 years with acute or convalescent COVID-19. CDR3s leave out the opening cysteine and the closing phenylalanine or tryptophan. A D gene is named only where the DNA matches it firmly. Clone size is given for some rows only: seen once, a few or many times, or a class if the clone is expanded.

j_call: TRBJ1-3; clone_size: .; d_call: .; v_call: TRBV9; cdr3_aa: ASSVDYSGNTIY
j_call: TRBJ2-3; clone_size: .; d_call: TRBD2; v_call: TRBV7-2; cdr3_aa: ASSFTSGGGPSTDTQY
j_call: TRBJ1-4; clone_size: .; d_call: .; v_call: TRBV11-2; cdr3_aa: ASSLTRWTNEKLF
j_call: TRBJ1-1; clone_size: few; d_call: .; v_call: TRBV12-1; cdr3_aa: ASSCLSAQGLTF
j_call: TRBJ2-7; clone_size: many; d_call: .; v_call: TRBV4-1; cdr3_aa: ASSQGSAGVGEQY
j_call: TRBJ1-1; clone_size: .; d_call: .; v_call: TRBV30; cdr3_aa: AWSAQENTEAF
j_call: TRBJ2-1; clone_size: .; d_call: TRBD2; v_call: TRBV9; cdr3_aa: ASSGGLAHHNEQF
j_call: TRBJ2-6; clone_size: .; d_call: .; v_call: TRBV30; cdr3_aa: AWSVGNSLSGANVLT
j_call: TRBJ2-7; clone_size: .; d_call: .; v_call: TRBV20-1; cdr3_aa: SANRDKGQY
j_call: TRBJ1-6; clone_size: .; d_call: .; v_call: TRBV6-5; cdr3_aa: ASSYNRVGSPLH
j_call: TRBJ2-4; clone_size: .; d_call: .; v_call: TRBV2; cdr3_aa: ASMLGTKNIQY
j_call: TRBJ1-4; clone_size: few; d_call: .; v_call: TRBV5-1; cdr3_aa: ASSFGAAATNEKLF
j_call: TRBJ2-1; clone_size: .; d_call: TRBD2; v_call: TRBV7-3; cdr3_aa: ASSSTGTTYNEQF
j_call: TRBJ1-6; clone_size: .; d_call: TRBD1; v_call: TRBV28; cdr3_aa: ASSLYLSGTAAGSSPLH
j_call: TRBJ1-3; clone_size: .; d_call: TRBD1; v_call: TRBV4-1; cdr3_aa: ASSWDSGNTIY
j_call: TRBJ1-2; clone_size: .; d_call: .; v_call: TRBV24-1; cdr3_aa: ATRDTGYGYT
j_call: TRBJ1-6; clone_size: .; d_call: .; v_call: TRBV5-1; cdr3_aa: ASSLRQSSYNSPLH